A single sample gave rise to the 20 T cell receptor beta chains below, sequenced in a study of a mutant IDH1 vaccine in newly diagnosed glioma. Time point in this sample: week 35, safety follow-up. Vaccinated patients received 300 ug of mutant IDH1 20-mer peptide per dose, with topical imiquimod. These TCRs are of unknown antigen specificity. Generated by immunoSEQ multiplex PCR, the TCRdb table keeps only in-frame clones and is missing some. The repertoire has about 48,000 clones, 79% of them found once; the top ten carry 6% to 8%. The sample consisted of PBMCs, taken from a glioma patient whose treatment included an IDH1 peptide vaccine. These receptors were collected from a man aged 35 to 55 with glioma.

The rearrangement joins TRBV5-4 to TRBJ1-1; D not resolved. The CDR3 has 13 amino acids. V lost 8 bases and J 0 bases, leaving 11 bases between the germline ends. Per the germline V gene, CDR1 is SGHNT and CDR2 is YYREEE (reference sequence). As DNA, the CDR3 is TGTGCCAGTATGAGGACGGTGAACACTGAAGCTTTCTTT. This codes for CASMRTVNTEAFF.

V and J are TRBV6-1 and TRBJ1-4; D is possibly TRBD1 (5 bases). Between the trimmed V and J ends, which lost 4 bases and 3 bases, there was a span of 12 bases. The CDR3 is made up of 15 amino acids. The germline gives CDR1 MNHNS, CDR2 SASEGT. CDR3: CASSALPGPNEKLFF. CDR3 nucleotide sequence: TGTGCCAGCAGTGCGCTCCCAGGGCCTAATGAAAAACTGTTTTTT.

CDR3 coding DNA: TGCGCCAGCAGCTATTACAGGAGCACAGATACGCAGTATTTT. Amino acid sequence: CASSYYRSTDTQYF. The J gene is TRBJ2-3, the V gene TRBV5-1; TRBD1 is a possible D gene (5 bases). Germline V gene sequence: CDR1 SGHRS, CDR2 YFSETQ. The CDR3 totals 14 residues. Deletions cut 3 bases from V and 0 bases from J, with 8 bases between.

V and J are TRBV11-2 and TRBJ2-3; 7 positions agree with TRBD1. Trimming took 0 bases from V and 2 from J; bases not matched to a gene: 8. The CDR3 runs to 17 residues. From germline, CDR1 is SGHAT and CDR2 FQNNGV. As DNA, the CDR3 is TGTGCCAGCAGCTTAGAATCAGTCAGGGGGACCACAGATACGCAGTATTTT. It translates to CASSLESVRGTTDTQYF.

This clone has only a few counts. The chain couples TRBV7-2 to TRBJ2-7; D is possibly TRBD2 (6 bases). In germline, CDR1 is SGHTA, CDR2 FQGNSA. This CDR3 is 14 amino acids long. The germline V and J ends were trimmed by 3 bases and 3 bases, with 12 bases remaining between them. CDR3 sequence (DNA): TGTGCCAGCAGCTTCAAGCGGGCGCGCTACGAGCAGTACTTC. It translates to CASSFKRARYEQYF.

This clone was detected only once. The V and J genes are TRBV5-8 and TRBJ1-5; D uncertain. In germline, CDR1 is SGHTS, CDR2 YDEGEE. Trimming pared 4 bases from V and 4 bases from J, leaving 9 bases between. The CDR3 is 13 residues long. CDR3 in amino acids: CASSITANQPQHF. The CDR3 DNA sequence: TGTGCCAGCAGCATAACGGCGAATCAGCCCCAGCATTTT.

The chain carries TRBV2 and TRBJ1-1, with 11 bases lining up with TRBD1. The CDR3 contains 14 residues. Losses at the gene ends were 6 bases for V and 5 bases for J; bases not matched to a gene: 5. Germline CDR1 is SNHLY and CDR2 is FYNNEI. CDR3 nucleotides: TGTGCCAGCAGCGTCGGACAGGGGGCGACTGAAGCTTTCTTT. As protein: CASSVGQGATEAFF.

The rearrangement uses TRBV9 and TRBJ1-6; D gene ambiguous. The V gene lost 2 bases and the J gene lost 3 bases, with 6 bases spanning the gap. Germline CDR1 is SGDLS and CDR2 is YYNGEE. The CDR3 loop spans 14 amino acids. In nucleotides, the CDR3 is TGTGCCAGCAGCGTCCAGGTCTATAATTCACCCCTCCACTTT. It codes for CASSVQVYNSPLHF.

The gene calls are TRBV19 and TRBJ1-2; TRBD1 is a possible D gene (6 bases). The CDR3 runs 13 residues. V was clipped by 5 bases and J by 3 bases, with 10 bases between them. In germline, CDR1 is LNHDA, CDR2 SQIVND (reference sequence). The chain's CDR3 is CASSSGGDYGYTF. The CDR3, as DNA: TGTGCCAGTAGTTCGGGGGGCGACTATGGCTACACCTTC.

The chain joins TRBV5-4 to TRBJ1-1; 12 bases match TRBD1. Germline CDR1 SGHNT, CDR2 YYREEE (reference sequence). V lost 0 bases to trimming and J lost 0 bases; unmatched junction nucleotides: 3. The CDR3 spans 17 residues. The CDR3 DNA follows: TGTGCCAGCAGCTTGGGGGACAGGGGGCCCATGAACACTGAAGCTTTCTTT. Translation: CASSLGDRGPMNTEAFF.

CDR3 sequence (DNA): TGCAGCGTTCATATGGCAGGGAGCTCTGGAAACACCATATATTTT. Translated: CSVHMAGSSGNTIYF. The chain links TRBV29-1 to TRBJ1-3; TRBD1 might be the D (5 bases). CDR1 is SQVTM, CDR2 ANQGSEA, per germline. V lost 5 bases, J lost 0 bases, and 14 bases lay in between. This CDR3 has 15 amino acids.

The J gene is TRBJ2-7, the V gene TRBV4-1; D is perhaps TRBD1 (8 bases). V lost 5 bases and J 4 bases, leaving 12 bases between the germline ends. Per germline, CDR1 MGHRA and CDR2 YSYEKL. This CDR3 contains 13 residues. The CDR3 sequence is CASSAQGGYEQYF. CDR3 nucleotide sequence: TGCGCCAGCAGCGCACAGGGGGGGTACGAGCAGTACTTC.

The CDR3 loop is CASSRTANQPQHF. CDR3 sequence (DNA): TGTGCCAGCAGCCGCACGGCGAATCAGCCCCAGCATTTT. The V and J genes are TRBV5-6 and TRBJ1-5; D is uncertain. This CDR3 has 13 residues. Germline V gene sequence: CDR1 SGHDT, CDR2 YYEEEE. V lost 4 bases to trimming and J lost 4 bases, with 9 bases between them.

The J gene is TRBJ1-2, the V gene TRBV5-1; tentatively, D is TRBD1 (5 bases). The CDR3 is made up of 15 amino acids. V was shortened by 2 bases and J by 8 bases, with 19 bases between the two germline ends. Germline V CDR1 and CDR2: SGHRS, YFSETQ. For the CDR3, the DNA is TGCGCCAGCAGCTTAGAAATTGGGACCCGGCTGGGCTACACCTTC. Translating it yields CASSLEIGTRLGYTF.

This clone occurred a few times. The CDR3 loop reads CSVEELSGLEAFF. As DNA, the CDR3 is TGCAGCGTTGAAGAACTGTCGGGCCTTGAAGCTTTCTTT. The rearrangement uses TRBV29-1 and TRBJ1-1; D gene ambiguous. The V end lost 0 bases, the J end lost 7 bases, and 12 bases lay between the germline ends. Per the germline V gene, CDR1 is SQVTM and CDR2 is ANQGSEA. The CDR3 spans 13 residues.

J is TRBJ2-2 and V is TRBV5-1; 8 nucleotides align to TRBD1. The CDR3 is 16 amino acids. J lost 4 bases, V lost 0 bases, and 5 bases had no gene match. Germline CDR1 and CDR2: SGHRS and YFSETQ. CDR3 in DNA: TGCGCCAGCAGCTTGGCTGCGGGACAGGTCACCGGGGAGCTGTTTTTT. Protein sequence: CASSLAAGQVTGELFF.

Here the CDR3 DNA reads TGCGCCAGCAGCTCGTTCTCTGGCACAGATACGCAGTATTTT. Amino acid sequence: CASSSFSGTDTQYF. The J gene is TRBJ2-3, the V gene TRBV5-1; D remains unclear. Germline V gives CDR1 SGHRS, CDR2 YFSETQ. This CDR3 spans 14 amino acids. V shed 3 bases and J shed 1 base, with 9 bases lying between them.

The V call is TRBV13, the J call TRBJ2-3; a possible D gene is TRBD2 (5 bases). The CDR3 contains 17 residues. Trimming cost V 4 bases and J 2 bases, with 19 bases left between them. Per the germline V gene, CDR1 is PRHDT and CDR2 is FYEKMQ (reference sequence). This chain's CDR3 is CASSSGLVDTHTDTQYF. CDR3 DNA: TGTGCCAGCAGCTCAGGACTGGTCGACACACACACAGATACGCAGTATTTT.

The CDR3 DNA is TGTGCCAGCAGCCAAGTTTCCGCCGGAGCTTTCTTT. This translates into CASSQVSAGAFF. The chain links TRBV14 to TRBJ1-1, with unresolved D. V was trimmed by 1 base and J by 10 bases, leaving 10 bases between them. From germline, CDR1 is SGHDN and CDR2 FVKESK. The CDR3 runs 12 residues.

This clone has just one count. V is TRBV4-1 and J is TRBJ1-3; 10 bases map to TRBD1. The germline V gene has CDR1 MGHRA and CDR2 YSYEKL. The CDR3 spans 16 residues. The V and J ends lost 1 base and 7 bases, in that order; junction bases with no gene match: 7. The CDR3 coding sequence is TGCGCCAGCAGCCAAGTAGAGACAGGGGGCAGGAACACCATATATTTT. Its protein product is CASSQVETGGRNTIYF.